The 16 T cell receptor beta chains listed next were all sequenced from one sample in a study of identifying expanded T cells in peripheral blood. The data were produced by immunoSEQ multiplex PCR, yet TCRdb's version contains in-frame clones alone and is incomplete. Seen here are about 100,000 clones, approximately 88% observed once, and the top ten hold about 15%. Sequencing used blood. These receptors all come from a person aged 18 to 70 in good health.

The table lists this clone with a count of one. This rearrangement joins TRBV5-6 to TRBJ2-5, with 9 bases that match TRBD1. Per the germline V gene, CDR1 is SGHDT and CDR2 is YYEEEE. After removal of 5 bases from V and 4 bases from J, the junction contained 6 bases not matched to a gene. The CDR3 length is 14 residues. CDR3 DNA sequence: TGTGCCAGCAGAATTACAGGGGGCGTAGAGACCCAGTACTTC. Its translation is CASRITGGVETQYF.

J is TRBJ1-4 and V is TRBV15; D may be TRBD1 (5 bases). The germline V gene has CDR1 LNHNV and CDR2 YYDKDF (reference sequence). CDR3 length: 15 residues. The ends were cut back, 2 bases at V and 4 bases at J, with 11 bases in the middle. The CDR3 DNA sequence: TGTGCCACCAGCAGAAGACAGAACATTAATGAAAAACTGTTTTTT. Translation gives CATSRRQNINEKLFF.

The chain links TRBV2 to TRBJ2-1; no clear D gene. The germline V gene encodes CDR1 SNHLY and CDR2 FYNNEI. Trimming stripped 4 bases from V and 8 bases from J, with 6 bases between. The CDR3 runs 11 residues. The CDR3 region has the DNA TGTGCCAGCAGTGGCTGGGATGAGCAGTTCTTC. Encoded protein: CASSGWDEQFF.

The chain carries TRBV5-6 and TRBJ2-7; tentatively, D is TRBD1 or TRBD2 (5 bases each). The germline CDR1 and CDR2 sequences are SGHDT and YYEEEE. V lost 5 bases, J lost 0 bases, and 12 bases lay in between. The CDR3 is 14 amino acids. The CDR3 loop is CASRSGTSSYEQYF. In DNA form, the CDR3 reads TGTGCCAGCAGGTCAGGGACCAGCTCCTACGAGCAGTACTTC.

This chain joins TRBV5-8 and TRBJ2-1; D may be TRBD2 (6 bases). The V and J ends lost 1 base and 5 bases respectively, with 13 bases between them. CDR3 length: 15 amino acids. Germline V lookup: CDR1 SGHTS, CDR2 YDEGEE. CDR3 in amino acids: CASSLLLGGDNEQFF. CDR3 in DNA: TGTGCCAGCAGCTTGTTGCTCGGCGGGGACAATGAGCAGTTCTTC.

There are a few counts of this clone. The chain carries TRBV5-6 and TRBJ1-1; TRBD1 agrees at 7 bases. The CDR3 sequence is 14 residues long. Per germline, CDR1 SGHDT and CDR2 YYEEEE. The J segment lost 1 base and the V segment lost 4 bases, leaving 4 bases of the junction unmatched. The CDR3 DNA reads TGTGCCAGCAGCGAGGGACAGTGGAACACTGAAGCTTTCTTT. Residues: CASSEGQWNTEAFF.

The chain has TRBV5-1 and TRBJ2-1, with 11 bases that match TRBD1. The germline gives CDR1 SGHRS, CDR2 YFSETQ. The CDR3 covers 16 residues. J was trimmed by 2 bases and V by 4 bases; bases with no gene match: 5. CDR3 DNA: TGCGCCAGCAGCCCCGGGACAGGGGGTCCCTACAATGAGCAGTTCTTC. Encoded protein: CASSPGTGGPYNEQFF.

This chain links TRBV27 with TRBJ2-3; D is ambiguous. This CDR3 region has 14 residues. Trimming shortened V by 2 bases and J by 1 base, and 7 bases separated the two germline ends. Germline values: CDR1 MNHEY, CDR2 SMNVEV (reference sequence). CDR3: CASSLVVGTDTQYF. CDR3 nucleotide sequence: TGTGCCAGCAGTTTAGTGGTCGGCACAGATACGCAGTATTTT.

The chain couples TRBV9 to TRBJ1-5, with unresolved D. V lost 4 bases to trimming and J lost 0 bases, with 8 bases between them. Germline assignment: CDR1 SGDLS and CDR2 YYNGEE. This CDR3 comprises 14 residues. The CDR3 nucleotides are TGTGCCAGCAGCATACTCCTTAGCAATCAGCCCCAGCATTTT. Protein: CASSILLSNQPQHF.

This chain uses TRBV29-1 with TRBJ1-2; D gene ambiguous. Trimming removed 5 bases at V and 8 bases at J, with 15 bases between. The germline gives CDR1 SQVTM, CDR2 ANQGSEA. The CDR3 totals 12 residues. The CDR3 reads CSVIIQENGYTF. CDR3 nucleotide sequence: TGCAGCGTTATAATCCAGGAGAACGGCTACACCTTC. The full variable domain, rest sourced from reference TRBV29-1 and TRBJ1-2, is SAVISQKPSRDICQRGTSLTIQCQVDSQVTMMFWYRQQPGQSLTLIATANQGSEATYESGFVIDKFPISRPNLTFSTLTVSNMSPEDSSIYLCSVIIQENGYTFGSGTRLTVV.

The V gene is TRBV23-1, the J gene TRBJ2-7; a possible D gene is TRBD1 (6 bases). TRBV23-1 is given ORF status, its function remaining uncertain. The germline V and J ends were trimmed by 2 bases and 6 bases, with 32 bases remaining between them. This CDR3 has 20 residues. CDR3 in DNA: TGCGCCAGCAGTCAACCTACCCAAGGGGGAGTCAGGGGAGCTCCCTTCGAGCAGTACTTC. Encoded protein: CASSQPTQGGVRGAPFEQYF.

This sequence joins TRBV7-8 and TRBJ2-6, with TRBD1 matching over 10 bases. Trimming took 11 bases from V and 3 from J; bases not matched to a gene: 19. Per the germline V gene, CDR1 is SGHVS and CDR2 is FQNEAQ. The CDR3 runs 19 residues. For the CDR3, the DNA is TGTGCCGGCCGGGAGTGGGTCGGGACAGGGGAACGTGGGGCCAACGTCCTGACTTTC. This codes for CAGREWVGTGERGANVLTF.

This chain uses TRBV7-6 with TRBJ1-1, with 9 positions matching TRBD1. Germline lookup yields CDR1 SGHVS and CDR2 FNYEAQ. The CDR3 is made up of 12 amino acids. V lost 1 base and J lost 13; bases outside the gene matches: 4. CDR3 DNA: TGTGCCAGCAGCTTAGGGACAGGGGAGGTTTTCTTT. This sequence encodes CASSLGTGEVFF.

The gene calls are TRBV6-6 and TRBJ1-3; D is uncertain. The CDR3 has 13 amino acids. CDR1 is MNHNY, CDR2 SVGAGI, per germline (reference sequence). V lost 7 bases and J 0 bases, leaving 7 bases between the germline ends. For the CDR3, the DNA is TGTGCCAGCATGGATAACTCTGGAAACACCATATATTTT. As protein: CASMDNSGNTIYF.

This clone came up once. Here the CDR3 DNA reads TGTGCCATCAGGAGTATAGCGGAAGGCTCCTACAATGAGCAGTTCTTC. It specifies CAIRSIAEGSYNEQFF. The gene calls are TRBV10-3 and TRBJ2-1, with D possibly matching TRBD2 (6 bases). Germline CDR1 reads ENHRY; CDR2 reads SYGVKD. The CDR3 is 16 residues long. V was trimmed by 6 bases and J by 0 bases, leaving 15 bases between them.

For the CDR3, the DNA is TGTGCCAGCAGCTTGGAGGATTCGCATTTAGGGAGCTATGGCTACACCTTC. This encodes CASSLEDSHLGSYGYTF. The chain recombines TRBV5-6 with TRBJ1-2; D not resolved. Germline CDR1 reads SGHDT; CDR2 reads YYEEEE. Trimming shortened V by 0 bases and J by 4 bases, and 19 bases separated the two germline ends. The CDR3 runs 17 residues.